Below are 3 T cell receptor beta chains sequenced from a single sample in a study of T-cell reconstitution after alpha-beta-depleted transplantation in children. The TCRbeta library incorporated unique molecular identifiers. TCRdb re-called the PCR reads through MiXCR, storing one row per CDR3 protein. The sample has approximately 980,000 distinct CDR3 sequences, less than 30% seen once; the top ten hold about 28%. This material consisted of PBMCs, mostly from graft donor cells, taken 360 days after TCRalphabeta/CD19-depleted stem cell transplant. All receptors derive from a boy under two years old who had a stem cell transplant for SCID, so the T cells may come from the graft donor.

The rearrangement joins TRBV7-9 to TRBJ1-1; a weak D match, TRBD1 (5 bases). This CDR3 has 14 amino acids. Trimming removed 3 bases from V and 5 bases from J, with 13 bases in between. The germline gives CDR1 SEHNR, CDR2 FQNEAQ (reference sequence). The CDR3 loop reads CASSLGPKGTEAFF. CDR3 bases: TGTGCCAGCAGCTTGGGACCTAAAGGGACTGAAGCTTTCTTT.

The chain employs TRBV9 and TRBJ2-7; 8 positions match TRBD1. CDR3 size: 14 residues. V shed 3 bases, J shed 2 bases, and the junction held 4 bases outside the gene matches. Germline CDR1 reads SGDLS; CDR2 reads YYNGEE. CDR3 coding DNA: TGTGCCAGCAGCGGAGTGGGACAGGCCTACGAGCAGTACTTC. It translates to CASSGVGQAYEQYF.

There are a few counts of this clonotype. The chain recombines TRBV20-1 with TRBJ2-7; D tentatively fits TRBD1 or TRBD2 (5 bases each). Germline V gives CDR1 DFQATT, CDR2 SNEGSKA (reference sequence). V was pared by 6 bases and J by 3 bases, with 18 bases between. This CDR3 spans 14 amino acids. The CDR3 here is CSATGHLGVYEQYF. CDR3 DNA sequence: TGCAGTGCCACTGGACACCTGGGGGTCTACGAGCAGTACTTC.